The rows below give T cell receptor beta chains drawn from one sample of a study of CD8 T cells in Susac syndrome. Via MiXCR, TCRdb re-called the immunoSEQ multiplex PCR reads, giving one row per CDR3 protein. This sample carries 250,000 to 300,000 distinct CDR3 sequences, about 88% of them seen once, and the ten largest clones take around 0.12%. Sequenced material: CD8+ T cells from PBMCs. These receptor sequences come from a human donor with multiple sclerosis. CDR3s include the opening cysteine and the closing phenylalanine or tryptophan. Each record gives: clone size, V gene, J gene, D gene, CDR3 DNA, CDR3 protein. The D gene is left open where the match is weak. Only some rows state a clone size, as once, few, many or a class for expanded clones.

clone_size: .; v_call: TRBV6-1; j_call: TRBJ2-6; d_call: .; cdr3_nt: TGTGCCAGCAGTTCGAACTCTGGGGCCAACGTCCTGACTTTC; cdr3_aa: CASSSNSGANVLTF
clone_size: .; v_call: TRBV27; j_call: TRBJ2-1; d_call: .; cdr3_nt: TGTGCCAGCAGTTGGGGGCTAGAGACCGCTGAGCAGTTCTTC; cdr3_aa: CASSWGLETAEQFF
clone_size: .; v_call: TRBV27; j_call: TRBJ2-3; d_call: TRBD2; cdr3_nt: TGTGCCAGCAGTTTTATCCTAGCGGGAGGGCCCACAGATACGCAGTATTTT; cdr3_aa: CASSFILAGGPTDTQYF
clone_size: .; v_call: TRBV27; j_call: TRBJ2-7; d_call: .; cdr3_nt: TGTGCCAGCAGTTACCGAGTCTCCTACGAGCAGTACTTC; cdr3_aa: CASSYRVSYEQYF
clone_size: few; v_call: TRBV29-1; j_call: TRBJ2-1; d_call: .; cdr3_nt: TGCAGCGTTGATCCGGGAGAGACCTACAATGAGCAGTTCTTC; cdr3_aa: CSVDPGETYNEQFF
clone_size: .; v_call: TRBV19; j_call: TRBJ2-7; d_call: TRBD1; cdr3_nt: TGTGCCAGCACGAGTTTGGGGGGACAGGGGGCTTCCACCCACTACGAGCAGTACTTC; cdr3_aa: CASTSLGGQGASTHYEQYF
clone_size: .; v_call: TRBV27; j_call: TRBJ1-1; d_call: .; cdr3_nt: TGTGCCAGCAGTTCGTACAGGGCCAGGAACACTGAAGCTTTCTTT; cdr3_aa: CASSSYRARNTEAFF
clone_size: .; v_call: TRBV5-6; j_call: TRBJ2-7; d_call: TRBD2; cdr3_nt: TGTGCCAGCAGCTATGTCGGGACTATTTACGAGCAGTACTTC; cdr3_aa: CASSYVGTIYEQYF
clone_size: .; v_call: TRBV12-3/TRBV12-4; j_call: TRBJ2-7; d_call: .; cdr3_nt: TGTGCCAGCAGTTCCGAGTTGGGGGCCCCCAACGAGCAGTACTTC; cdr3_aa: CASSSELGAPNEQYF
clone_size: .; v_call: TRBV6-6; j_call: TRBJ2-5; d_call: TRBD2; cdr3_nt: TGTGCCAGCAGTCTAGCGGTGACGGAGTCGCAAGAGACCCAGTACTTC; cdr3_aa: CASSLAVTESQETQYF
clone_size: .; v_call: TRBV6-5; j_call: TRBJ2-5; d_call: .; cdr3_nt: TGTGCCAGCAGTTACTTGGGGGGAGAGACCCAGTACTTC; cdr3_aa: CASSYLGGETQYF
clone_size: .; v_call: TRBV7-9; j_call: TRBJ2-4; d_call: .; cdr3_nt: TGTGCCAGCAGCCCTCCGGTGATAGCCAAAAACATTCAGTACTTC; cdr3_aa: CASSPPVIAKNIQYF
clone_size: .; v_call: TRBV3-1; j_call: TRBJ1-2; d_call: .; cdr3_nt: TGTGCCAGCAGCCAACACCCACGGTATGGCTACACCTTC; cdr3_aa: CASSQHPRYGYTF
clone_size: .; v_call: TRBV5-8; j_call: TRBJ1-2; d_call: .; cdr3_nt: TGTGCCAGCGCCGTAGGGGTAGGAGAGGACTATGGCTACACCTTC; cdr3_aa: CASAVGVGEDYGYTF
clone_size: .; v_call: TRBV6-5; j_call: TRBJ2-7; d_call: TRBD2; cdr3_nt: TGTGCCAGCAGTTATTCTAGCGGGAGGGACGAGCAGTACTTC; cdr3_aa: CASSYSSGRDEQYF
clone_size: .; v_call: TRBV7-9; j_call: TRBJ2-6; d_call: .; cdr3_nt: TGTGCCAGCAGCTTGGGGGAGGCCATCTCTGGGGCCAACGTCCTGACTTTC; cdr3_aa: CASSLGEAISGANVLTF
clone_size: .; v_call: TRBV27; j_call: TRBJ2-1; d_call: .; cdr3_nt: TGTGCCAGCAGTAAACCATTAGGTGAGCAGTTCTTC; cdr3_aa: CASSKPLGEQFF
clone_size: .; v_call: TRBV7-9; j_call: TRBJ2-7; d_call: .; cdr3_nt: TGTGCCAGCAGCGTTCCCGGATACGAGCAGTACTTC; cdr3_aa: CASSVPGYEQYF
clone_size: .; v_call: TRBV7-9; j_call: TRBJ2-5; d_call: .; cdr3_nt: TGTGCCAGCGGGGGCTCGTCAGAGACCCAGTACTTC; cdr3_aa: CASGGSSETQYF
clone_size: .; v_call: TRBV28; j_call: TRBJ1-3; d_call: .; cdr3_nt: TGTGCCACCTTCGGGCTAGTCGGGGAGGCAGCTGGAAACACCATATATTTT; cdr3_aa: CATFGLVGEAAGNTIYF
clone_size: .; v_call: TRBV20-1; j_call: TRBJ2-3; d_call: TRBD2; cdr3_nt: TGCAGTGCTAGAGATCGGTCTAGCGGGAGATGGGCAGATACGCAGTATTTT; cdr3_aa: CSARDRSSGRWADTQYF
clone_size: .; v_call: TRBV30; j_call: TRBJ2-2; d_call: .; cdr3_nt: TGTGCCTGGAGTGTGAGCGGGACAACCGGGGAGCTGTTTTTT; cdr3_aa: CAWSVSGTTGELFF
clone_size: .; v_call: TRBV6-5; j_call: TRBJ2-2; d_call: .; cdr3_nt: TGTGCCAGCAGTTATTTCACCGGGCCCGGGGAGCTGTTTTTT; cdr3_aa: CASSYFTGPGELFF
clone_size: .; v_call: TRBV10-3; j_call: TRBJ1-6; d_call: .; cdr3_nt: TGTGCCATCAGTGAACCCGGGGCTAATTCACCCCTCCACTTT; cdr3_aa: CAISEPGANSPLHF
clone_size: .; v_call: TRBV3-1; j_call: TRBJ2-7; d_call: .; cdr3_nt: TGTGCCAGCAGCCCTACACGGTCGGGGTCCTACGAGCAGTACTTC; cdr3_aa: CASSPTRSGSYEQYF
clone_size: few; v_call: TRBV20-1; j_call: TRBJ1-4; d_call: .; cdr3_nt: TGCAGTGCCAGACGGAGAGAGAGAGTTCTAGAGGATGAAAAACTGTTTTTT; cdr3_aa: CSARRRERVLEDEKLFF
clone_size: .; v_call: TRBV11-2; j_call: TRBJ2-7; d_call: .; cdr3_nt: TGTGCCAGCAGGACCCCCGGGGGGCCCTCCTACGAGCAGTACTTC; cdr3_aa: CASRTPGGPSYEQYF
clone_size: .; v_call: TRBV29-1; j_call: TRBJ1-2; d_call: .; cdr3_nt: TGCAGCGTTGGGGTCCCAGTTAACTATGGCTACACCTTC; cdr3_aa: CSVGVPVNYGYTF
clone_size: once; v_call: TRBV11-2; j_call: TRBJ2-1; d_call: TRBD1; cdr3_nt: TGTGCCAGCAGCTCCCGACAGGGGGGGAGAAATGAGCAGTTCTTC; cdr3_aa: CASSSRQGGRNEQFF
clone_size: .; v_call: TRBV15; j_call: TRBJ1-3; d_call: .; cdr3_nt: TGTGCCACCAGCAGAGCGGCAGGAAACACCATATATTTT; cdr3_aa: CATSRAAGNTIYF
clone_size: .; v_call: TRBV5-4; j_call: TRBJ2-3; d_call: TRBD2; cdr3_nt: TGTGCCAGCAGCCCTCTAGCGGGAGGGCCGGATACGCAGTATTTT; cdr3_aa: CASSPLAGGPDTQYF
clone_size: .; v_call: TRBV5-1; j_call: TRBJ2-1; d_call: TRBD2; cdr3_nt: TGCGCCAGCAGCTTGGTCGGCGGGAGGGCCTACAATGAGCAGTTCTTC; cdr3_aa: CASSLVGGRAYNEQFF
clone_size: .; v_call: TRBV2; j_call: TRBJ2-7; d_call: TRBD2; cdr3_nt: TGTGCCAGCAGTCTTACTAGCGGGAGCGAGCAGTACTTC; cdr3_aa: CASSLTSGSEQYF
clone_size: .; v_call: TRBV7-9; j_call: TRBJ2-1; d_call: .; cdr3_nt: TGTGCCAGCAGCCAAACCGGGACGGAGTCTGGGTGGGAGCAGTTCTTC; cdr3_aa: CASSQTGTESGWEQFF
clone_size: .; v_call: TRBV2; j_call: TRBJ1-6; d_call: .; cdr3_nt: TGTGCCAGCAGTGAAAGTCAGGGTCTAAGCTCCTATAATTCACCCCTCCACTTT; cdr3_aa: CASSESQGLSSYNSPLHF
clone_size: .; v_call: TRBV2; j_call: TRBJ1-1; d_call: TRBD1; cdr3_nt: TGTGCCAGCAGTAAGACAGGGCCTGGCAACACTGAAGCTTTCTTT; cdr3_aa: CASSKTGPGNTEAFF
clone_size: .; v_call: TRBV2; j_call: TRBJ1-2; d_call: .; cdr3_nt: TGTGCCAGCAGCAGGGGTGGAGCTAACTATGGCTACACCTTC; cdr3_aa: CASSRGGANYGYTF
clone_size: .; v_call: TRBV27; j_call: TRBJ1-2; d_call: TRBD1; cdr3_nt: TGTGCCAGCAGTTTAGGGACAGGGAAACTTAACTATGGCTACACCTTC; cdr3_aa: CASSLGTGKLNYGYTF
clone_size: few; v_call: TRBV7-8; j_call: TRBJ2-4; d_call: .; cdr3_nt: TGTGCCAGCAGCTTTCAGGAGAGTACCAAAAACATTCAGTACTTC; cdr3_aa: CASSFQESTKNIQYF
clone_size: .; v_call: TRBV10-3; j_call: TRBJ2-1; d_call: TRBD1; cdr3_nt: TGTGCCATCAGCTCGGGACAGGGCCGGGTAGATGAGCAGTTCTTC; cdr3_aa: CAISSGQGRVDEQFF
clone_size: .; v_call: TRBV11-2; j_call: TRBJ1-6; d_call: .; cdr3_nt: TGTGCCAGCAGGGGGGGTGTGGGGAATAATTCACCCCTCCACTTT; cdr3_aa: CASRGGVGNNSPLHF
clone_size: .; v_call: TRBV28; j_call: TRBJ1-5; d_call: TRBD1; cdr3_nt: TGTGCCAGCAGTCTATACAGGGGTACGAGCAATCAGCCCCAGCATTTT; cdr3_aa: CASSLYRGTSNQPQHF
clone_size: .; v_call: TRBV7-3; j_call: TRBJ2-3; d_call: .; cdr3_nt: TGTGCCAGCAGTGAGGCACCCGGGACTTCGAGAGGAAGGTCGCAGTATTTT; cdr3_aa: CASSEAPGTSRGRSQYF
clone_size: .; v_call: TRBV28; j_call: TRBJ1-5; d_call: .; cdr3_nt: TGTGCCAGCAGTTACCTCAGGGGCGGTCAGCCCCAGCATTTT; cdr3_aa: CASSYLRGGQPQHF
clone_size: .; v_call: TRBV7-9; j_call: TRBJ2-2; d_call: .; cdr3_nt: TGTGCCAGCAGCTTAGCCCGTAGTTACACCGGGGAGCTGTTTTTT; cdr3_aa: CASSLARSYTGELFF
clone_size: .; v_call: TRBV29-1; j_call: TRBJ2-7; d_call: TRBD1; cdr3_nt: TGCAGCTGGGGGACAGGGGAAGATGGTGAGCAGTACTTC; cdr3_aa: CSWGTGEDGEQYF
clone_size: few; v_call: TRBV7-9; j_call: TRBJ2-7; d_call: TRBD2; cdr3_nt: TGTGCCAGCAGCTTAGGTGTAGCGGGAGGGCCGGACGAGCAGTACTTC; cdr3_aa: CASSLGVAGGPDEQYF
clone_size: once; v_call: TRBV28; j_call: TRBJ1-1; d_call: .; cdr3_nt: TGTGCCAGCAGTTCCGTCATGAACACTGAAGCTTTCTTT; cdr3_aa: CASSSVMNTEAFF
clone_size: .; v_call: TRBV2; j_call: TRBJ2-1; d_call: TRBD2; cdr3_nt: TGTGCCAGCAGTGACGTAGCGGGAAGGGAGCAGTTCTTC; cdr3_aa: CASSDVAGREQFF
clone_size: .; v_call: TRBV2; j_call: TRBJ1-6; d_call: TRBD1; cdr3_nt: TGTGCCAGCAGTGAATCGGGACAGGATAATTCACCCCTCCACTTT; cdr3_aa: CASSESGQDNSPLHF